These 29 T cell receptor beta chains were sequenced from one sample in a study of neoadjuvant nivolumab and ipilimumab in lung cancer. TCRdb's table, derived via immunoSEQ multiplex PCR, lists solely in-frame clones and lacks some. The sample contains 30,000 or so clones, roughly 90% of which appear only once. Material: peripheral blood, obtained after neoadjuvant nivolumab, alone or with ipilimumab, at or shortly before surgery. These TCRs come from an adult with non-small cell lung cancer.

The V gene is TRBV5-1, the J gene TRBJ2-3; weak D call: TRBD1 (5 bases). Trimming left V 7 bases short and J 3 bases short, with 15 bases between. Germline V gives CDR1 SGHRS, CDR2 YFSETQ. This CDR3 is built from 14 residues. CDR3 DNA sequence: TGCGCCAGCGCAACGCTTAGGGGTACAGATACGCAGTATTTT. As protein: CASATLRGTDTQYF.

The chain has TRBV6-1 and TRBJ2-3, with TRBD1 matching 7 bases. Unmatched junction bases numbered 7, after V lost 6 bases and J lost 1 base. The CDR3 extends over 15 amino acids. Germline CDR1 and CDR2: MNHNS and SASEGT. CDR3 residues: CASSPTGVGTDTQYF. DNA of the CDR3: TGTGCCAGCAGCCCCACAGGGGTAGGCACAGATACGCAGTATTTT.

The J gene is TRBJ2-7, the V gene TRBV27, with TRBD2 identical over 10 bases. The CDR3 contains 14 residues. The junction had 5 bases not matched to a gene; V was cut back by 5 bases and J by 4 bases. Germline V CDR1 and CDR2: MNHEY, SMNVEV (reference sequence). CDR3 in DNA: TGTGCCAGCAGTCCTAGCGGGAGTCTGTACGAGCAGTACTTC. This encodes CASSPSGSLYEQYF.

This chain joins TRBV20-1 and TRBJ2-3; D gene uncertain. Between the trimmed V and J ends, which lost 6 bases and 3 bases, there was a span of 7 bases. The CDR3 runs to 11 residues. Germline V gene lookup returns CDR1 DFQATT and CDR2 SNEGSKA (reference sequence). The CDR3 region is CSAQYTDTQYF. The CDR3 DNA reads TGCAGTGCACAATATACAGATACGCAGTATTTT.

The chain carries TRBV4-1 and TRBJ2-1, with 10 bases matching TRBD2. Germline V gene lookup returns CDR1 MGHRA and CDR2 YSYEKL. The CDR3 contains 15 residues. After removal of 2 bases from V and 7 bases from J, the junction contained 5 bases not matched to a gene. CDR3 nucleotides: TGCGCCAGCAGCCAAAGAGCGGGAGGGGGGAATGAGCAGTTCTTC. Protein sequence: CASSQRAGGGNEQFF.

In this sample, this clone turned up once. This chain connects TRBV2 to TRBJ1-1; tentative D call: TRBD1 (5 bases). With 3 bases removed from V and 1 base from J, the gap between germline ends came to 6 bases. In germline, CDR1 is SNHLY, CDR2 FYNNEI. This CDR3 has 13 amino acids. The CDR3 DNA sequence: TGTGCCAGCAGTGAGAGGGGGAACACTGAAGCTTTCTTT. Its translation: CASSERGNTEAFF.

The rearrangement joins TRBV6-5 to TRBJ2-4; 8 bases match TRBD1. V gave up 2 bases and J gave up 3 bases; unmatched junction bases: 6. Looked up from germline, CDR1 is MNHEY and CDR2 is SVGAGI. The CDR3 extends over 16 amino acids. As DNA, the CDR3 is TGTGCCAGCAGTTACCTTACAGGGGGAGGCAAAAACATTCAGTACTTC. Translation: CASSYLTGGGKNIQYF.

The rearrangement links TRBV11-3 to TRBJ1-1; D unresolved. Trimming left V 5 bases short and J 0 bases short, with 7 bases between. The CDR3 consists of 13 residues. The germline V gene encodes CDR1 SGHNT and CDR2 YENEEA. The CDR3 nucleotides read TGTGCCAGCAGCCCAAACATGAACACTGAAGCTTTCTTT. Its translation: CASSPNMNTEAFF.

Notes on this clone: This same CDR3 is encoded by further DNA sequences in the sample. Written as DNA, the CDR3 is TGTGCCACCAGCAGAGGAACTTCCTACGAGCAGTACTTC. Translation gives CATSRGTSYEQYF. V gene TRBV15 combines with J gene TRBJ2-7; D is ambiguous. CDR3 size: 13 residues. With 1 base removed from V and 1 base from J, the gap between germline ends came to 5 bases. CDR1 and CDR2 from the germline V gene are LNHNV and YYDKDF (reference sequence).

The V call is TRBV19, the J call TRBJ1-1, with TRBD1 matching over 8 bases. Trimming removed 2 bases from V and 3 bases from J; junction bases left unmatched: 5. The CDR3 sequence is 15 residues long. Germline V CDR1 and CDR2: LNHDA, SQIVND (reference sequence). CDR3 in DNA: TGTGCCAGTAGTATACCAAGACAGGGGTACACTGAAGCTTTCTTT. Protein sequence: CASSIPRQGYTEAFF. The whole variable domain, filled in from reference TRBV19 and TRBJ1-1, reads DGGITQSPKYLFRKEGQNVTLSCEQNLNHDAMYWYRQDPGQGLRLIYYSQIVNDFQKGDIAEGYSVSREKKESFPLTVTSAQKNPTAFYLCASSIPRQGYTEAFFGQGTRLTVV.

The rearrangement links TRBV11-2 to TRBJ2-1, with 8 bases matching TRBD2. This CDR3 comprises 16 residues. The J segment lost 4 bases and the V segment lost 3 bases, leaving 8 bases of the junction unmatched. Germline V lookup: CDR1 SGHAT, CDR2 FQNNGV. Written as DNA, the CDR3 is TGTGCCAGCAGCTTGGTGCATAGCGGGAAGTACAATGAGCAGTTCTTC. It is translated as CASSLVHSGKYNEQFF.

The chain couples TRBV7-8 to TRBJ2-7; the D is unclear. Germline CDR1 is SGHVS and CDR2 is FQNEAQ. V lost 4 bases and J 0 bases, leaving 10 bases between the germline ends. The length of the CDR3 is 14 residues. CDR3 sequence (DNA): TGTGCCAGCAGCTCTACAACGAGCTCCTACGAGCAGTACTTC. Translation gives CASSSTTSSYEQYF. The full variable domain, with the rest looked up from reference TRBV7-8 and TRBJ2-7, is GAGVSQSPRYKVAKRGQDVALRCDPISGHVSLFWYQQALGQGPEFLTYFQNEAQLDKSGLPSDRFFAERPEGSVSTLKIQRTQQEDSAVYLCASSSTTSSYEQYFGPGTRLTVT.

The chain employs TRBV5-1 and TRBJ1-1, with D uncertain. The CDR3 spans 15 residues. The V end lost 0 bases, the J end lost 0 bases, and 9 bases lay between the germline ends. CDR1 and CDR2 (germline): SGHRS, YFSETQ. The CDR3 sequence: CASSLVGGLNTEAFF. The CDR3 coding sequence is TGCGCCAGCAGCTTGGTAGGCGGACTGAACACTGAAGCTTTCTTT. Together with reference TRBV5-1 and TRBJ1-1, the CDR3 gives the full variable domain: KAGVTQTPRYLIKTRGQQVTLSCSPISGHRSVSWYQQTPGQGLQFLFEYFSETQRNKGNFPGRFSGRQFSNSRSEMNVSTLELGDSALYLCASSLVGGLNTEAFFGQGTRLTVV.

The CDR3 sequence: CASSLDAGRTDTQYF. The CDR3 nucleotides read TGTGCCAGCAGCTTAGATGCGGGGAGGACAGATACGCAGTATTTT. This chain links TRBV7-9 with TRBJ2-3, with D possibly TRBD2 on 6 matching bases. Deletions cut 1 base from V and 3 bases from J, with 11 bases between. In germline, CDR1 is SEHNR, CDR2 FQNEAQ (reference sequence). The CDR3 sequence is 15 residues long.

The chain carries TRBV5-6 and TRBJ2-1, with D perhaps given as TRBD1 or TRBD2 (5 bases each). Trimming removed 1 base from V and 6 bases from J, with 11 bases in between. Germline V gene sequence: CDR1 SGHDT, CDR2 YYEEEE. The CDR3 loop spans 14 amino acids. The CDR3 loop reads CASSLQGVLNEQFF. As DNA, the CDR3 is TGTGCCAGCAGCTTGCAGGGAGTACTCAATGAGCAGTTCTTC.

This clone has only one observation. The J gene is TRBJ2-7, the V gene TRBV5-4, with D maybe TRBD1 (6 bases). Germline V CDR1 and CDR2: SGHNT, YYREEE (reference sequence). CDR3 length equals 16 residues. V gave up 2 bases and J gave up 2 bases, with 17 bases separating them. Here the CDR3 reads CASSFTTGTSTYEQYF. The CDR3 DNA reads TGTGCCAGCAGCTTTACTACCGGGACATCTACCTACGAGCAGTACTTC.

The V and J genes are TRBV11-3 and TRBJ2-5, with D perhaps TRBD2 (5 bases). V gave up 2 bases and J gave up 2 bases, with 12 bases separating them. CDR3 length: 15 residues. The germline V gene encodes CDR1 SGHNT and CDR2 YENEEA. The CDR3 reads CASSLYGNQQETQYF. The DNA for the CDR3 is TGTGCCAGCAGCTTATACGGGAATCAACAAGAGACCCAGTACTTC.

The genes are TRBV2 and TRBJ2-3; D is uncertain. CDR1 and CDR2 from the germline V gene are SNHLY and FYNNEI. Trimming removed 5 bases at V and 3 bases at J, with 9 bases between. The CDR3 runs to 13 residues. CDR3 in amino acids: CASSLRGTDTQYF. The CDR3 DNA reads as TGTGCCAGCAGTTTGAGAGGTACAGATACGCAGTATTTT.

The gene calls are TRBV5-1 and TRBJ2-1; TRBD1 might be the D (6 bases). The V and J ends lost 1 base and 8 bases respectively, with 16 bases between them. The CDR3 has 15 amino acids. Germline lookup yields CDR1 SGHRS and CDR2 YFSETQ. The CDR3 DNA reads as TGCGCCAGCAGCTTGTGGCAGGGGATTTCCGATGAGCAGTTCTTC. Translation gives CASSLWQGISDEQFF.

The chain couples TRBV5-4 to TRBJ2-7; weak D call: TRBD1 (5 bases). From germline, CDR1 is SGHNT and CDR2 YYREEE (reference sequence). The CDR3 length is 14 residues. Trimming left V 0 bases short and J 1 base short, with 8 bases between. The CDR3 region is CASSLEAGSYEQYF. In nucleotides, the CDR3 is TGTGCCAGCAGCTTGGAAGCAGGGTCCTACGAGCAGTACTTC.

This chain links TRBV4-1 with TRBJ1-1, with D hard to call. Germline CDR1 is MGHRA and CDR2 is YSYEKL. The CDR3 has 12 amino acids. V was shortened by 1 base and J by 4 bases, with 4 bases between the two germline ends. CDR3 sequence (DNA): TGCGCCAGCAGCCAAGTGGCCACTGAAGCTTTCTTT. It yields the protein CASSQVATEAFF.

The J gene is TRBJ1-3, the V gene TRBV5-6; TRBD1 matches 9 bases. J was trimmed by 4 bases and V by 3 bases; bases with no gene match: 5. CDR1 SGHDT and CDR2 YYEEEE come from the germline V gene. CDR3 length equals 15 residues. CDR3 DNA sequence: TGTGCCAGCAGCTACAGGGGGCTGGGGGGAAACACCATATATTTT. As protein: CASSYRGLGGNTIYF.

The DNA for the CDR3 is TGCGCCAGCAGCTTGGCCGGAGCGGGATCCACAGATACGCAGTATTTT. Residues: CASSLAGAGSTDTQYF. The chain employs TRBV5-1 and TRBJ2-3, with 7 positions matching TRBD2. Germline V gives CDR1 SGHRS, CDR2 YFSETQ. Trimming cost V 0 bases and J 2 bases; bases outside gene matches: 6. The CDR3 extends over 16 amino acids. Variable domain in full (rest from reference TRBV5-1 and TRBJ2-3): KAGVTQTPRYLIKTRGQQVTLSCSPISGHRSVSWYQQTPGQGLQFLFEYFSETQRNKGNFPGRFSGRQFSNSRSEMNVSTLELGDSALYLCASSLAGAGSTDTQYFGPGTRLTVL.

CDR3 protein: CASSLGSDAYEQYF. The CDR3 coding sequence is TGTGCCAGCAGCTTAGGCTCAGACGCCTACGAGCAGTACTTC. This chain connects TRBV7-9 to TRBJ2-7; D is uncertain. The germline CDR1 and CDR2 sequences are SEHNR and FQNEAQ (reference sequence). The V gene lost 1 base and the J gene lost 2 bases, with 9 bases spanning the gap. CDR3 length: 14 amino acids.

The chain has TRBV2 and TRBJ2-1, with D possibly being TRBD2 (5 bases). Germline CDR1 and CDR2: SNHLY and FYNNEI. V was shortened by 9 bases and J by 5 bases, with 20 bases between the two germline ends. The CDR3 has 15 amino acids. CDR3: CASMRGPLGDNEQFF. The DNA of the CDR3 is TGTGCCAGTATGCGCGGACCCCTCGGGGACAATGAGCAGTTCTTC.

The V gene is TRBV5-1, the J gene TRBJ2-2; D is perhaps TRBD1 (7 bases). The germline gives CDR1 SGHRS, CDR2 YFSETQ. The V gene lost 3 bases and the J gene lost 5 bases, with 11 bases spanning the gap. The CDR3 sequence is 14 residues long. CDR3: CASSWAGGTGELFF. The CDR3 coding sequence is TGCGCCAGCAGCTGGGCAGGGGGGACCGGGGAGCTGTTTTTT.

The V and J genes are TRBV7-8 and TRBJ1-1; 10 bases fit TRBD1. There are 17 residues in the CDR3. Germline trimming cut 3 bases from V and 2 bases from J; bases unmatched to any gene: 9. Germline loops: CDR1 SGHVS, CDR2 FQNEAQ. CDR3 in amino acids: CASSFPWDRGDNTEAFF. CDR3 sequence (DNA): TGTGCCAGCAGCTTCCCCTGGGACAGGGGAGACAACACTGAAGCTTTCTTT.

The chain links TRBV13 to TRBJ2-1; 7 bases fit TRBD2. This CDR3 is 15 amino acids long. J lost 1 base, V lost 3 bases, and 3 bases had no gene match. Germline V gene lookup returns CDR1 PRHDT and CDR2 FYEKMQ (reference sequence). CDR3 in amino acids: CASSLRRGSYNEQFF. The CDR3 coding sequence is TGTGCCAGCAGCTTGCGGCGGGGGTCCTACAATGAGCAGTTCTTC.

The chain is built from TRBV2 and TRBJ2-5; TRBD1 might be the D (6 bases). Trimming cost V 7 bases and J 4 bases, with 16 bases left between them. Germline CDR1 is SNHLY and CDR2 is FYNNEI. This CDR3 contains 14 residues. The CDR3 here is CASKGEQSLETQYF. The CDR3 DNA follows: TGTGCCAGCAAGGGGGAACAGTCTCTAGAGACCCAGTACTTC.